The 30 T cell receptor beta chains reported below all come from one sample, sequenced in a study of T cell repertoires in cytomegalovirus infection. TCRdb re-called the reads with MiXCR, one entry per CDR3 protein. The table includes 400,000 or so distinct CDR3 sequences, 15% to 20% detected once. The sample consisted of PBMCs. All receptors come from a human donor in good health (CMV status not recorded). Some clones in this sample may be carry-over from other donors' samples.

CDR3 DNA: TGTGCCGACGATTCGGGAGGTAATGGCTACACCTTC. Protein product: CADDSGGNGYTF. The J gene is TRBJ1-2, the V gene TRBV2; D remains unclear. Germline V CDR1 and CDR2: SNHLY, FYNNEI. CDR3 length: 12 residues. V shed 11 bases and J shed 6 bases, with 16 bases lying between them. Full variable domain (missing parts from reference TRBV2 and TRBJ1-2): EPEVTQTPSHQVTQMGQEVILRCVPISNHLYFYWYRQILGQKVEFLVSFYNNEISEKSEIFDDQFSVERPDGSNFTLKIRSTKLEDSAMYFCADDSGGNGYTFGSGTRLTVV.

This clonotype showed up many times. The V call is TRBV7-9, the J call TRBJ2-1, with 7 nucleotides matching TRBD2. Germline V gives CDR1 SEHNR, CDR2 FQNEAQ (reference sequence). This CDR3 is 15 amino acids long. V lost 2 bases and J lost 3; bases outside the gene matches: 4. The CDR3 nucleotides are TGTGCCAGCAGCTTATCGACTAGCTACTACAATGAGCAGTTCTTC. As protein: CASSLSTSYYNEQFF.

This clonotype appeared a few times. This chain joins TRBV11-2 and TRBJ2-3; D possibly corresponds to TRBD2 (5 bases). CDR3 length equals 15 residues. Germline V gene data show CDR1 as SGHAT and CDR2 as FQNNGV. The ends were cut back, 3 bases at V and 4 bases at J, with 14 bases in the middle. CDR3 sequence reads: CASSFSFKEADTQYF. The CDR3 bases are TGTGCCAGCAGCTTTTCCTTTAAGGAGGCAGATACGCAGTATTTT.

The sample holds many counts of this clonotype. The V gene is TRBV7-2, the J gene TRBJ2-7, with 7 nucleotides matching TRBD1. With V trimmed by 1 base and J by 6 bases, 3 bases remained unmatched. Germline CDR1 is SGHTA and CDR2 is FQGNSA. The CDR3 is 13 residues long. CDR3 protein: CASSLESGGEQYF. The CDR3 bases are TGTGCCAGCAGCTTAGAATCAGGGGGCGAGCAGTACTTC. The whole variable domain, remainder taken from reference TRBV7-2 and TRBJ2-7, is GAGVSQSPSNKVTEKGKDVELRCDPISGHTALYWYRQSLGQGLEFLIYFQGNSAPDKSGLPSDRFSAERTGGSVSTLTIQRTQQEDSAVYLCASSLESGGEQYFGPGTRLTVT.

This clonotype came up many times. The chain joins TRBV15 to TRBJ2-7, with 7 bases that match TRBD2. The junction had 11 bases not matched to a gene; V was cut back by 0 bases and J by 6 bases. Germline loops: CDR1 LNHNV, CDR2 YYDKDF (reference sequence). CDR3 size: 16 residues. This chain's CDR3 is CATSREGRERAGEQYF. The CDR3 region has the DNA TGTGCCACCAGCAGAGAAGGGCGGGAGCGCGCGGGCGAGCAGTACTTC.

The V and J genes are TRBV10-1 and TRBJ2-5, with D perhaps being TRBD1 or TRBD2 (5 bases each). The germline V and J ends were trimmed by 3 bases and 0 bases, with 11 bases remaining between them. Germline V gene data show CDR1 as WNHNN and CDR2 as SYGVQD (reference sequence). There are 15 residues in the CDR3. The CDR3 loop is CASSDGAGYQETQYF. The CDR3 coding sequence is TGCGCCAGCAGTGACGGGGCAGGATACCAAGAGACCCAGTACTTC.

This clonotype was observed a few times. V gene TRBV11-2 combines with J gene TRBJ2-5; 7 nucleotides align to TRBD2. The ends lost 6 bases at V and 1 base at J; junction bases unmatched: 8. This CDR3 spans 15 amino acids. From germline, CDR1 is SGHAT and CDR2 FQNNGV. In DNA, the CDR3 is TGTGCCAGCAGAGCTACTAGCGCGGCCCAAGAGACCCAGTACTTC. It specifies CASRATSAAQETQYF.

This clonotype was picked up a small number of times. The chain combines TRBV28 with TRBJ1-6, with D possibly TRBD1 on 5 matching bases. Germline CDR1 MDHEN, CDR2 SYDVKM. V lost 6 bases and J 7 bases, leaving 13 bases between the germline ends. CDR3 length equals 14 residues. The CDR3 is CASSPPGPNSPLHF. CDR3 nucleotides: TGTGCCAGCAGCCCCCCGGGACCGAATTCACCCCTCCACTTT. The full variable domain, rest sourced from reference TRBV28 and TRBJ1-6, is DVKVTQSSRYLVKRTGEKVFLECVQDMDHENMFWYRQDPGLGLRLIYFSYDVKMKEKGDIPEGYSVSREKKERFSLILESASTNQTSMYLCASSPPGPNSPLHFGNGTRLTVT.

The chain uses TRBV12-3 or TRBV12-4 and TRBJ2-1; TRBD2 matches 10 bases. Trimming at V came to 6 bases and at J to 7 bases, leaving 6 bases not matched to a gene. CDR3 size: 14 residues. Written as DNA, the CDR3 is TGTGCCAGCAGAATAGCGGGAGGAGGGAATGAGCAGTTCTTC. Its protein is CASRIAGGGNEQFF.

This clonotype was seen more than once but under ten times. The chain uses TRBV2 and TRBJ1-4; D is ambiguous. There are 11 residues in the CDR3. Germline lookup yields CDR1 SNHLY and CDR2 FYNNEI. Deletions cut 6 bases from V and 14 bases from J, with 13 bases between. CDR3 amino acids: CASRGPNRLFF. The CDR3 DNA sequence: TGTGCCAGCAGGGGTCCCAACCGGCTGTTTTTT.

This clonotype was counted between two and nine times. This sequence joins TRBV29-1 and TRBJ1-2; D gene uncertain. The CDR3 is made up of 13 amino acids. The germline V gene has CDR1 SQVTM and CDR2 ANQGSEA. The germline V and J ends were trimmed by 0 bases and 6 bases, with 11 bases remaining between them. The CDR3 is CSVEDPPADGYTF. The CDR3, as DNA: TGCAGCGTTGAAGATCCGCCAGCCGATGGCTACACCTTC.

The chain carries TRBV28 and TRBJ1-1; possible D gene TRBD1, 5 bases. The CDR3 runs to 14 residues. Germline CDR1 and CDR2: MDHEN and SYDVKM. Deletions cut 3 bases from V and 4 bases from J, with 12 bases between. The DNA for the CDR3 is TGTGCCAGCAGTTTCCCAGGGTTGGGCACTGAAGCTTTCTTT. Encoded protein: CASSFPGLGTEAFF.

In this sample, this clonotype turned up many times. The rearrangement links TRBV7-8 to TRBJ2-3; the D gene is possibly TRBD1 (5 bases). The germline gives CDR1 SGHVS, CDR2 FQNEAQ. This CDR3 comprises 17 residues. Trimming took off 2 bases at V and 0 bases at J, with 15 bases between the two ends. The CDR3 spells CASSLSGASLSTDTQYF. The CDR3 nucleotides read TGTGCCAGCAGCTTATCTGGGGCGTCCCTTAGCACAGATACGCAGTATTTT. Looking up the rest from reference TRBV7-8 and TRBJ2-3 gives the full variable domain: GAGVSQSPRYKVAKRGQDVALRCDPISGHVSLFWYQQALGQGPEFLTYFQNEAQLDKSGLPSDRFFAERPEGSVSTLKIQRTQQEDSAVYLCASSLSGASLSTDTQYFGPGTRLTVL.

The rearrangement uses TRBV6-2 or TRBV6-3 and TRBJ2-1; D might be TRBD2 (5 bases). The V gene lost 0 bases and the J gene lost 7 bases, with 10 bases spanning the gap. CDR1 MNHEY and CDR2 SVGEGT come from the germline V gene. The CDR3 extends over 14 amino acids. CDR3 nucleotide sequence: TGTGCCAGCAGTTACTCTGGAGGAGTGAATGAGCAGTTCTTC. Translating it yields CASSYSGGVNEQFF.

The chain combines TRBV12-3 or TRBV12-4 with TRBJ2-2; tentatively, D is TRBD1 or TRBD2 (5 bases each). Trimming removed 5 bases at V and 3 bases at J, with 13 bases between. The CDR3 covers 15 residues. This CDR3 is CASSRTGTYTGELFF. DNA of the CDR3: TGTGCCAGCAGTCGAACCGGGACCTACACCGGGGAGCTGTTTTTT.

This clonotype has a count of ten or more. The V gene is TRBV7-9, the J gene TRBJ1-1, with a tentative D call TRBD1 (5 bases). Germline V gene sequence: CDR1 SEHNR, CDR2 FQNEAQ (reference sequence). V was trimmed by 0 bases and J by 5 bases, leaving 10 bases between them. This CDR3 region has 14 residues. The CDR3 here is CASSLAEYRTEAFF. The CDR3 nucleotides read TGTGCCAGCAGCTTAGCGGAGTACAGGACTGAAGCTTTCTTT.

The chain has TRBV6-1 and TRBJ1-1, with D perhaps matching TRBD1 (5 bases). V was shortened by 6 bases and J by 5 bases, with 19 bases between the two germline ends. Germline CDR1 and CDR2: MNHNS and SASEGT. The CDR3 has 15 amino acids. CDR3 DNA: TGTGCCAGCAGGTCGGGGAGGGGCGGGCGGACTGAAGCTTTCTTT. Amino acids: CASRSGRGGRTEAFF.

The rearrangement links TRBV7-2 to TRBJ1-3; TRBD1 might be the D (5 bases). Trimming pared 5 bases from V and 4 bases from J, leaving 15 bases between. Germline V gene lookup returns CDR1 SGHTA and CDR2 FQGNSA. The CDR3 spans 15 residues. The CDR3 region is CASSTQLEGGNTIYF. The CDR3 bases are TGTGCCAGCAGCACACAGCTTGAGGGGGGAAACACCATATATTTT.

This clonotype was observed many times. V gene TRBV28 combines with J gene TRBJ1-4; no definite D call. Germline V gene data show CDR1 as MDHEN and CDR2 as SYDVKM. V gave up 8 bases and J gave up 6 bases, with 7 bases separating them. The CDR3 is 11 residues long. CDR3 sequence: CASREDEKLFF. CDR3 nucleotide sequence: TGTGCCAGCCGTGAGGATGAAAAACTGTTTTTT.

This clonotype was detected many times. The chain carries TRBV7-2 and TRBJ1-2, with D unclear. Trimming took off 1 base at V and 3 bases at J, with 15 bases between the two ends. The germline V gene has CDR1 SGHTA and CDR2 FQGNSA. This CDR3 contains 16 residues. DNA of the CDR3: TGTGCCAGCAGCTTAGACCCGACGGCGGCCTACTATGGCTACACCTTC. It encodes CASSLDPTAAYYGYTF.

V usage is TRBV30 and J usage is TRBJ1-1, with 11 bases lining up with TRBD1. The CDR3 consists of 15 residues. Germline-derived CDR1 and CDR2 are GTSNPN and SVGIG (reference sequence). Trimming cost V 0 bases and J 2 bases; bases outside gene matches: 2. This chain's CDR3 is CAWSVGQGVNTEAFF. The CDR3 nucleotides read TGTGCCTGGAGTGTGGGACAGGGGGTAAACACTGAAGCTTTCTTT. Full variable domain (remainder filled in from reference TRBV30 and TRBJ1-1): SQTIHQWPATLVQPVGSPLSLECTVEGTSNPNLYWYRQAAGRGLQLLFYSVGIGQISSEVPQNLSASRPQDRQFILSSKKLLLSDSGFYLCAWSVGQGVNTEAFFGQGTRLTVV.

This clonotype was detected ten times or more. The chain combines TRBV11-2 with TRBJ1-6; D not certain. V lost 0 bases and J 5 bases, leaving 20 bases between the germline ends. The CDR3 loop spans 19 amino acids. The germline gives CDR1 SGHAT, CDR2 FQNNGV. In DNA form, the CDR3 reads TGTGCCAGCAGCTTAGATTTTGCAGGTTTAATCAACCATAATTCACCCCTCCACTTT. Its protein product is CASSLDFAGLINHNSPLHF.

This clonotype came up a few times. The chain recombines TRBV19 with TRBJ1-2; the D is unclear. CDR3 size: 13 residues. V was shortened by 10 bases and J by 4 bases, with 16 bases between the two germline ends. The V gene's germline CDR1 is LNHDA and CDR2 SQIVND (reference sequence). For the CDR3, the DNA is TGTGCCACCAGAAGCGGCAGGCTCTATGGCTACACCTTC. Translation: CATRSGRLYGYTF.

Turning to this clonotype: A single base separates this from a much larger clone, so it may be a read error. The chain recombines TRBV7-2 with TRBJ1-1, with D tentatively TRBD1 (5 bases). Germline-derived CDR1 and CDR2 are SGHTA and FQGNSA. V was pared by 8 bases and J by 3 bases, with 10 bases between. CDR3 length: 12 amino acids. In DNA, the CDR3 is TGTGCCAGCGTACCAGGGCACACTGAAGCTTTCTTT. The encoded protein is CASVPGHTEAFF.

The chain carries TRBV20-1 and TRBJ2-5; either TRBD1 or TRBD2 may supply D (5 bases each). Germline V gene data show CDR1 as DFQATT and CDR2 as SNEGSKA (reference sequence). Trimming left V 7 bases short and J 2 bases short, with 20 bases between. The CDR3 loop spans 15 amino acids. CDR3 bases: TGCAGTGGAAGCTCCCCCCGGGGACGTCAAGAGACCCAGTACTTC. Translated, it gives CSGSSPRGRQETQYF.

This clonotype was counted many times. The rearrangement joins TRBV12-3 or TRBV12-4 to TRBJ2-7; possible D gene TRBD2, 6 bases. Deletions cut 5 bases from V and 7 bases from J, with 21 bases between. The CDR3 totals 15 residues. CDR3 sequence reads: CASSLLRGNLREQYF. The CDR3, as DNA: TGTGCCAGCAGTCTCCTACGGGGGAACTTGAGAGAGCAGTACTTC.

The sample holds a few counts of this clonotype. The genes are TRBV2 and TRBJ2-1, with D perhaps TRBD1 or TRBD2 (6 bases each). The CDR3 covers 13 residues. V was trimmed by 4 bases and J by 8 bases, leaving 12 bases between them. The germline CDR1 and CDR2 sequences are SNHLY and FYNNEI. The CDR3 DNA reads TGTGCCAGCAGTGCGGGGGCAGGGGATGAGCAGTTCTTC. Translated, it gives CASSAGAGDEQFF.

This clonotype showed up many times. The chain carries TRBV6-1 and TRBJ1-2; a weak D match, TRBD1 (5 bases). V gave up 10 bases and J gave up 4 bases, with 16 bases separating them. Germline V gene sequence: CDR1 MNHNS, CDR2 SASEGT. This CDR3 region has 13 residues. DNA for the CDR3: TGTGCCATTCTCCTGGGGCGGTCCTATGGCTACACCTTC. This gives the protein CAILLGRSYGYTF.

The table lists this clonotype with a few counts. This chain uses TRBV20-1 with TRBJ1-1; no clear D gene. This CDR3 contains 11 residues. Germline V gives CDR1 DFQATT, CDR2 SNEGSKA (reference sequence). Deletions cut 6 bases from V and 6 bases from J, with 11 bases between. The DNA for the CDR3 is TGCAGTGCCCTGGTGGCAGCTGAAGCTTTCTTT. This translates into CSALVAAEAFF.

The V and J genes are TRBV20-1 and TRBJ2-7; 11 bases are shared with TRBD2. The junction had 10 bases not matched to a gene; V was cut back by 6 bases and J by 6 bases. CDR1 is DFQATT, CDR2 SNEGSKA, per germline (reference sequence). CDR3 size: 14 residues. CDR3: CSAHLAGGEGEQYF. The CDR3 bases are TGCAGTGCCCACTTAGCGGGAGGGGAAGGCGAGCAGTACTTC.